What follows are 3 T cell receptor beta chains derived from one specimen sequenced in a study of technical replicates of blood from several donors. Assay: immunoSEQ multiplex PCR; the TCRdb copy retains only in-frame clones and omits some. The data hold about 83,000 clones, with less than 95% observed a single time. Sequencing was performed on T cells isolated from PBMCs. Source of these receptors: a human donor in good health.

The rearrangement joins TRBV6-5 to TRBJ2-1; 9 bases are shared with TRBD1. Germline V gives CDR1 MNHEY, CDR2 SVGAGI. The ends lost 6 bases at V and 4 bases at J; junction bases unmatched: 7. The CDR3 runs 15 residues. This CDR3 reads CASSAQGANYNEQFF. DNA of the CDR3: TGTGCCAGCAGCGCACAGGGGGCGAATTACAATGAGCAGTTCTTC.

CDR3 nucleotides: TGTGCCAGCACCCCTACGGGGGGGTTCAATCAGCCCCAGCATTTT. Its protein is CASTPTGGFNQPQHF. The genes are TRBV6-6 and TRBJ1-5, with D tentatively TRBD1 (5 bases). This CDR3 is built from 15 residues. Germline V gene sequence: CDR1 MNHNY, CDR2 SVGAGI (reference sequence). The V end lost 7 bases, the J end lost 3 bases, and 16 bases lay between the germline ends.

The chain employs TRBV11-2 and TRBJ2-3; no clear D. Germline V gene sequence: CDR1 SGHAT, CDR2 FQNNGV. Trimming pared 4 bases from V and 2 bases from J, leaving 4 bases between. This CDR3 region has 12 residues. CDR3: CASSSTTDTQYF. CDR3 coding DNA: TGTGCCAGCAGCTCTACCACAGATACGCAGTATTTT.